The clone carrying this T cell receptor beta chain occurred many times. Its antigen is currently unknown. The germline V gene encodes CDR1 DFQATT and CDR2 SNEGSKA (reference sequence). The CDR3 runs 14 residues. V was cut by 3 bases and J by 3 bases, with 13 bases left in between. Each CDR3 protein is one row after TCRdb ran MiXCR on the 5' RACE reads. The table shows 53,000 or so distinct CDR3 sequences, with 6.5% to 8.5% occurring only once. The data belong to a study of neurological immune-mediated disorders. Time point: longitudinal time-point 3. Individuals who volunteered at a blood bank located in Maryland, USA, made up the group of healthy controls. Where libraries were unsorted, they were derived from 2 million PBMCs stored at -80 degrees C. Study results and caveats: In HTLV-1-associated myelopathy, TCR clonal expansion was greatest, whereas multiple sclerosis had the least, falling below healthy controls. Among expanded clones, no CDR3 amino acid sequences were shared across subjects, a pattern suggesting private repertoires in all groups.

The sequenced sample consisted of PBMCs. This clonotype was sampled from a middle-aged woman in good health. The rearrangement joins TRBV20-1 to TRBJ2-3; D could derive from TRBD1 or TRBD2 (5 bases each). CDR3: CSARSRGPTDTQYF. CDR3 DNA sequence: TGCAGTGCTAGGTCACGGGGCCCGACAGATACGCAGTATTTT.